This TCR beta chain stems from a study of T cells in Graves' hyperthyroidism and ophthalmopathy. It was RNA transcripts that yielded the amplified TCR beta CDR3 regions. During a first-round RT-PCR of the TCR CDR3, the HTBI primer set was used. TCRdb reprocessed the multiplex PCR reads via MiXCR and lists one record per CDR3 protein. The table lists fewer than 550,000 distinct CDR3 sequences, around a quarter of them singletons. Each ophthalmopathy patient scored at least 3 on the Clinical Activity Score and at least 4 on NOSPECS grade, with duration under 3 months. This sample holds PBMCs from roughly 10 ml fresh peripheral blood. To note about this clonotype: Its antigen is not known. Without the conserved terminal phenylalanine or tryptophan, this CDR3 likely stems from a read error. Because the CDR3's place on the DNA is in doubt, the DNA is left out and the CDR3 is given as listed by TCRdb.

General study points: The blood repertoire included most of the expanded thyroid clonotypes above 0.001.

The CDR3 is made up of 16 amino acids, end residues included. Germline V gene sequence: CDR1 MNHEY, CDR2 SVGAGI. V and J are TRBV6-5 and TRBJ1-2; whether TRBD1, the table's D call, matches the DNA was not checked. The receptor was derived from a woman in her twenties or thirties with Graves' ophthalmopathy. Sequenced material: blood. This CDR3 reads CASSYTRDRGKGGYRL.